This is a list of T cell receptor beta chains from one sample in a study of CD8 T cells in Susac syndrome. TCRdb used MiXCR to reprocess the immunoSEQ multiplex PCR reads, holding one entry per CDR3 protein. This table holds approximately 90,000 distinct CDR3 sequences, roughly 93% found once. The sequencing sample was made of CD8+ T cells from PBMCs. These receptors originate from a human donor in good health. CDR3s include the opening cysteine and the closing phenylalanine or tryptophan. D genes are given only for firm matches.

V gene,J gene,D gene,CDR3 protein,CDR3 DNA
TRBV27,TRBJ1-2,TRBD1,CASSPSGGEIFYGYTF,TGTGCCAGCAGTCCTTCAGGGGGAGAGATTTTCTATGGCTACACCTTC
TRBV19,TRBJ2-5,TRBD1,CASSMGYRGMVETQYF,TGTGCCAGTAGTATGGGTTACAGGGGAATGGTGGAGACCCAGTACTTC
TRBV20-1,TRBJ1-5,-,CSASPGEGFNQPQHF,TGCAGTGCTAGTCCGGGGGAGGGGTTCAATCAGCCCCAGCATTTT
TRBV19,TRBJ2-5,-,CASSIGELQETQYF,TGTGCCAGTAGTATAGGGGAGCTCCAAGAGACCCAGTACTTC
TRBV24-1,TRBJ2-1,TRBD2,CATSSSGAYNEQFF,TGTGCCACCAGTTCTAGCGGGGCGTACAATGAGCAGTTCTTC
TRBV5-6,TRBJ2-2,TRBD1,CASSLGSTYRGTGELFF,TGTGCCAGCAGCTTGGGGTCAACCTACAGGGGCACCGGGGAGCTGTTTTTT
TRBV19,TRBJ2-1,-,CASSMGSGDEQFF,TGTGCCAGTAGTATGGGGTCTGGGGATGAGCAGTTCTTC
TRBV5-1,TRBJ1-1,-,CASSGRDTEAFF,TGCGCCAGCAGCGGACGGGACACGGAAGCTTTCTTT
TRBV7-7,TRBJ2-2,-,CASSTTTGELFF,TGTGCCAGCAGCACGACAACCGGGGAGCTGTTTTTT
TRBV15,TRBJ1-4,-,CATSTWTQEGGEKLFF,TGTGCCACCAGCACTTGGACACAGGAGGGGGGAGAAAAACTGTTTTTT
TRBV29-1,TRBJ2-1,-,CSFRGLGEQFF,TGCAGCTTCCGGGGGTTGGGTGAGCAGTTCTTC
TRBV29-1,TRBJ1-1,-,CSVEKADNTEAFF,TGCAGCGTTGAGAAGGCAGATAACACTGAAGCTTTCTTT
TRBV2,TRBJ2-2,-,CASSEPLTGELFF,TGTGCCAGCAGTGAACCGTTAACCGGGGAGCTGTTTTTT
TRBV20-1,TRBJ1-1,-,CSAPRETGNTEAFF,TGCAGTGCCCCGAGAGAGACAGGGAACACTGAAGCTTTCTTT
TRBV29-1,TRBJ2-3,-,CSVDVGRGSTDTQYF,TGCAGCGTTGATGTGGGTAGGGGGAGCACAGATACGCAGTATTTT
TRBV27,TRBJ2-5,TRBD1,CASSIKGTAEETQYF,TGTGCCAGCAGCATCAAAGGGACAGCCGAAGAGACCCAGTACTTC
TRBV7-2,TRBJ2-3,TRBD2,CASSLVGGAEEDTQYF,TGTGCCAGCAGCTTAGTCGGGGGGGCGGAGGAAGATACGCAGTATTTT
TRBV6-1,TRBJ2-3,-,CASSGVQLNTQYF,TGTGCCAGCAGTGGGGTACAGCTTAATACGCAGTATTTT
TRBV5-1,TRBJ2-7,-,CASSLVTEAYEQYF,TGCGCCAGCAGCTTGGTGACAGAGGCCTACGAGCAGTACTTC
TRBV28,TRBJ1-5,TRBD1,CASSFDRGFQPQHF,TGTGCCAGCAGTTTCGACAGGGGGTTTCAGCCCCAGCATTTT
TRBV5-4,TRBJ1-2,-,CATMGFFGGYTF,TGTGCCACCATGGGGTTCTTCGGGGGCTACACCTTC
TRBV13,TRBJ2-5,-,CASSVGAGKYETQYF,TGTGCCAGCAGCGTCGGGGCAGGGAAATACGAGACCCAGTACTTC